This T cell receptor (beta chain) is drawn from a study of human T cells and chemical hapten exposure. The study's findings and limits: Expanded TCRs created a significantly greater count of big CDR3 similarity clusters than controls did.

V was clipped by 4 bases and J by 4 bases; unmatched bases: 5. The CDR3 consists of 15 residues. Germline V gene lookup returns CDR1 SNHLY and CDR2 FYNNEI. To note about this clonotype: The antigen remains unidentified.

Time point reported: patch test 3, about 24 weeks after DPC sensitization. Noted treatment: therapeutic diphenylcyclopropenone sensitization with weekly scalp DPC. The library put unique molecular identifiers onto individual cDNA molecules. TCRdb independently ran MiXCR on the RACE reads; one entry per CDR3 protein. The sample lists roughly 150,000 distinct CDR3 sequences; 28% were seen once. The sequence was collected from a woman between 18 and 29 years old with alopecia areata. Some clones in this sample may be carry-over from other donors' samples. The rearrangement uses TRBV2 and TRBJ1-1; 11 bases line up with TRBD1. This specimen consisted of whole blood, obtained in connection with sensitization to the hapten diphenylcyclopropenone (DPC). CDR3 loop: CASSAPGTGGTEAFF. The DNA for the CDR3 is TGTGCCAGCAGTGCCCCCGGGACAGGGGGCACTGAAGCTTTCTTT. Full variable domain (remainder filled in from reference TRBV2 and TRBJ1-1): EPEVTQTPSHQVTQMGQEVILRCVPISNHLYFYWYRQILGQKVEFLVSFYNNEISEKSEIFDDQFSVERPDGSNFTLKIRSTKLEDSAMYFCASSAPGTGGTEAFFGQGTRLTVV.